This is a list of T cell receptor beta chains from one sample in a study of T cell responses to AZD1222 COVID-19 vaccine. The protocol was immunoSEQ multiplex PCR, while the TCRdb copy is restricted to in-frame clones and leaves out a portion. The profile shows over 130,000 clones, around 90% of them singletons. Sequences were derived from peripheral blood, sampled 28 days after the second AZD1222 dose. The receptors come from an adult who received the AZD1222 COVID-19 vaccine. The CDR3 runs from the conserved cysteine through the conserved F or W. D genes are given only for firm matches. Size values are once, few and many counts, or a class for expanded clones, and some rows have none.

clone size	J gene	V gene	D gene	CDR3 protein	CDR3 DNA
NA	TRBJ2-2	TRBV11-2	NA	CASSPVIGANTGELFF	TGTGCCAGCAGCCCAGTCATCGGGGCGAACACCGGGGAGCTGTTTTTT
NA	TRBJ2-4	TRBV14	NA	CASSQDGVDGKNIQYF	TGTGCCAGCAGCCAAGATGGGGTGGACGGCAAAAACATTCAGTACTTC
NA	TRBJ2-1	TRBV7-9	NA	CASSHLRNRTGRGQFF	TGTGCCAGCAGCCATCTCCGAAACAGAACAGGTAGGGGGCAGTTCTTC
NA	TRBJ2-5	TRBV15	NA	CATSRGRTEQETQYF	TGTGCCACCAGCAGAGGACGCACAGAACAAGAGACCCAGTACTTC
NA	TRBJ1-5	TRBV19	NA	CASSIQSNSNQPQHF	TGTGCCAGTAGTATTCAGAGTAATAGCAATCAGCCCCAGCATTTT
once	TRBJ2-7	TRBV4-1	TRBD1	CASSHRTGLSEQYF	TGCGCCAGCAGCCACAGGACAGGGTTATCCGAGCAGTACTTC
NA	TRBJ1-4	TRBV28	NA	CASSAPTDPATNEKLFF	TGTGCCAGCAGTGCCCCGACGGACCCGGCAACTAATGAAAAACTGTTTTTT
few	TRBJ1-2	TRBV28	NA	CASSLPRTYGYTF	TGTGCCAGCAGTTTGCCCAGGACCTATGGCTACACCTTC
NA	TRBJ1-2	TRBV15	NA	CATSRDYGSSYGYTF	TGTGCCACCAGCAGAGATTACGGGTCCAGCTATGGCTACACCTTC
NA	TRBJ2-1	TRBV24-1	TRBD2	CATSDQAGVNEQFF	TGTGCCACCAGTGACCAAGCGGGGGTCAATGAGCAGTTCTTC
NA	TRBJ2-7	TRBV5-4	TRBD2	CASSVGLAGVYEQYF	TGTGCCAGCAGCGTAGGACTAGCGGGAGTCTACGAGCAGTACTTC
few	TRBJ1-6	TRBV7-5	NA	CVRTSQQPNSSYNSPLHF	TGTGTCAGAACCTCACAACAGCCCAACAGCTCCTATAATTCACCCCTCCACTTT
NA	TRBJ1-2	TRBV21-1	NA	CASNAGGGGYTF	TGTGCCAGCAATGCGGGTGGGGGTGGCTACACCTTC
few	TRBJ2-1	TRBV19	TRBD2	CASSTPLAGGSYNEQFF	TGTGCCAGTAGTACCCCCCTAGCGGGGGGGTCCTACAATGAGCAGTTCTTC
NA	TRBJ1-3	TRBV4-1	NA	CASSRDLRVTGNTIYF	TGCGCCAGCAGCCGAGACTTAAGGGTTACTGGAAACACCATATATTTT
NA	TRBJ1-3	TRBV28	NA	CASTEVSDTIYF	TGTGCCAGCACCGAAGTCTCGGACACCATATATTTT
NA	TRBJ1-6	TRBV28	NA	CASSLPHSSYNSPLHF	TGTGCCAGCAGTCTTCCCCACAGCTCCTATAATTCACCCCTCCACTTT
NA	TRBJ1-4	TRBV7-8	TRBD1	CASSQTAGGSEKLFF	TGTGCCAGCAGCCAGACCGCAGGGGGTAGCGAAAAACTGTTTTTT
NA	TRBJ2-1	TRBV27	TRBD2	CASSPGLVLYNEQFF	TGTGCCAGCAGTCCGGGACTAGTCCTCTACAATGAGCAGTTCTTC
NA	TRBJ2-3	TRBV6-4	NA	CASSEAAGKDTQYF	TGTGCCAGCAGTGAAGCGGCAGGGAAGGATACGCAGTATTTT
NA	TRBJ2-7	TRBV27	TRBD1	CASRDRRDSYEQYF	TGTGCCAGCAGGGACAGGCGTGACTCCTACGAGCAGTACTTC
NA	TRBJ2-5	TRBV5-5	NA	CASSLVGTLRETQYF	TGTGCCAGCAGCTTGGTGGGTACACTGCGGGAGACCCAGTACTTC
NA	TRBJ1-2	TRBV2	NA	CASSHGQPNYGYTF	TGTGCCAGCAGCCATGGACAGCCAAACTATGGCTACACCTTC
NA	TRBJ1-5	TRBV7-9	NA	CASSLGGEGQPQHF	TGTGCCAGCAGCTTAGGGGGGGAAGGTCAGCCCCAGCATTTT
NA	TRBJ2-1	TRBV27	TRBD2	CASSPRWEGEQFF	TGTGCCAGCAGTCCCCGGTGGGAGGGTGAGCAGTTCTTC
NA	TRBJ1-1	TRBV5-5	NA	CASSSSTFTEAFF	TGTGCCAGCAGCTCATCGACCTTCACTGAAGCTTTCTTT
NA	TRBJ2-7	TRBV6-2/TRBV6-3	NA	CASSYGGPPAYEQYF	TGTGCCAGCAGTTACGGCGGTCCACCGGCCTACGAGCAGTACTTC
NA	TRBJ2-5	TRBV28	TRBD2	CASSFPGGETQYF	TGTGCCAGCAGTTTTCCGGGAGGTGAGACCCAGTACTTC
NA	TRBJ1-2	TRBV21-1	NA	CASSNPTGDYGYTF	TGTGCCAGCAGCAACCCGACAGGGGACTATGGCTACACCTTC
NA	TRBJ2-1	TRBV7-7	NA	CASSSEGYEQFF	TGTGCCAGCAGCTCCGAAGGCTATGAGCAGTTCTTC
once	TRBJ2-7	TRBV10-3	TRBD1	CAISRDRSYEQYF	TGTGCCATCAGCAGGGACAGGTCGTACGAGCAGTACTTC
NA	TRBJ2-7	TRBV11-2	TRBD1	CASSLDRRGYEQYF	TGTGCCAGCAGCTTAGATCGCAGGGGGTACGAGCAGTACTTC
NA	TRBJ1-2	TRBV9	TRBD1	CASSPLRDRGRYGYTF	TGTGCCAGCAGCCCCCTCAGGGACAGGGGAAGGTATGGCTACACCTTC
NA	TRBJ2-7	TRBV28	NA	CASSLLSYEQYF	TGTGCCAGCAGCCTTCTCTCCTACGAGCAGTACTTC
NA	TRBJ1-1	TRBV19	TRBD1	CASKGGTGEVWGTEAFF	TGTGCCAGCAAGGGCGGGACAGGGGAAGTTTGGGGCACTGAAGCTTTCTTT
NA	TRBJ2-2	TRBV5-1	TRBD1	CASSLGQDRGGELFF	TGCGCCAGCAGCCTCGGACAGGATAGGGGCGGGGAGCTGTTTTTT
NA	TRBJ2-4	TRBV7-8	NA	CASSLGRQTGKNIQYF	TGTGCCAGCAGCTTAGGGAGACAGACGGGCAAAAACATTCAGTACTTC
NA	TRBJ2-7	TRBV5-4	TRBD2	CASRINGGSSYEQYF	TGTGCCAGCAGAATTAACGGCGGGAGTTCCTACGAGCAGTACTTC
NA	TRBJ2-7	TRBV6-5	NA	CASSLNSHHEQYF	TGTGCCAGCAGTTTAAACTCCCACCACGAGCAGTACTTC
NA	TRBJ1-1	TRBV19	NA	CASSIGGNTEAFF	TGTGCCAGTAGTATTGGCGGTAACACTGAAGCTTTCTTT
NA	TRBJ2-1	TRBV24-1	TRBD2	CATSPLAGVGEQFF	TGTGCCACCAGTCCCCTAGCGGGAGTTGGGGAGCAGTTCTTC
NA	TRBJ2-2	TRBV11-3	TRBD1	CASSPGTGSGELFF	TGTGCCAGCAGCCCAGGGACAGGGTCCGGGGAGCTGTTTTTT
NA	TRBJ2-1	TRBV28	NA	CASSLIGFGNEQFF	TGTGCCAGCAGTTTAATCGGGTTTGGCAATGAGCAGTTCTTC
NA	TRBJ1-2	TRBV4-1	NA	CASSHAGTVDYGYTF	TGCGCCAGCAGCCATGCCGGGACCGTAGACTATGGCTACACCTTC
few	TRBJ1-1	TRBV19	NA	CASSTPGGVESEAFF	TGTGCCAGTAGTACCCCAGGTGGAGTAGAGTCTGAAGCTTTCTTT
NA	TRBJ1-4	TRBV7-9	NA	CASSLGPPGLRTNEKLFF	TGTGCCAGCAGCTTAGGTCCCCCAGGACTGCGTACTAATGAAAAACTGTTTTTT
NA	TRBJ1-5	TRBV24-1	NA	CATSGGGTGEGSQHF	TGTGCCACCAGTGGGGGGGGGACGGGTGAAGGTTCCCAGCATTTT
NA	TRBJ1-5	TRBV28	TRBD1	CASSSARQGSNQPQHF	TGTGCCAGCAGTTCAGCTAGACAGGGTAGCAATCAGCCCCAGCATTTT
once	TRBJ2-5	TRBV6-6	NA	CATQGLWGQETQYF	TGTGCCACCCAGGGATTGTGGGGCCAAGAGACCCAGTACTTC
NA	TRBJ1-2	TRBV4-1	NA	CASSQGASRIYGYTF	TGCGCCAGCAGCCAAGGGGCCAGTAGGATCTATGGCTACACCTTC
NA	TRBJ1-4	TRBV29-1	NA	CSVEKGGRRFF	TGCAGCGTTGAAAAGGGAGGGCGTCGGTTTTTT
NA	TRBJ2-7	TRBV4-2	TRBD2	CASSQGGTSGFYEQYF	TGTGCCAGCAGCCAAGGGGGGACTAGCGGATTCTACGAGCAGTACTTC
NA	TRBJ1-3	TRBV9	TRBD1	CASSVGQAYSGNTIYF	TGTGCCAGCAGCGTGGGACAGGCTTACTCTGGAAACACCATATATTTT
NA	TRBJ1-3	TRBV7-6	NA	CASSLGGPRRGNTIYF	TGTGCCAGCAGCTTAGGAGGGCCCCGCCGTGGAAACACCATATATTTT